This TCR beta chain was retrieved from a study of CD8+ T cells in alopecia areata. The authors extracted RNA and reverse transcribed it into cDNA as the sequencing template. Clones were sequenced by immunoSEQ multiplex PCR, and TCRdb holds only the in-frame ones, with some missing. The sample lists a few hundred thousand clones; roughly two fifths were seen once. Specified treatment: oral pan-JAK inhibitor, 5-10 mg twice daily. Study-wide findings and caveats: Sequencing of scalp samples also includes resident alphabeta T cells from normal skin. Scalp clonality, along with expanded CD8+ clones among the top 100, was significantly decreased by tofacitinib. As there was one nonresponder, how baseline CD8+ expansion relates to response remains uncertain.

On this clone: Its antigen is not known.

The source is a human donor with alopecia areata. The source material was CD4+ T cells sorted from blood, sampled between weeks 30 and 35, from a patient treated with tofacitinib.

This CDR3 reads CAWSRTGHFSSHTEAFF. Here the CDR3 DNA reads TGTGCCTGGAGCCGAACGGGACATTTTTCCTCTCACACTGAAGCTTTCTTT. V and J are TRBV30 and TRBJ1-1; weak D call: TRBD1 (6 bases). This CDR3 has 17 residues. Germline CDR1 GTSNPN, CDR2 SVGIG (reference sequence). V shed 3 bases and J shed 3 bases, with 23 bases lying between them.